One sample yielded the 29 T cell receptor beta chains listed below, sequenced in a study of spatial heterogeneity in lung cancer. Study conclusions and caveats: Within tumors, counts of expanded alpha and beta TCRs tracked tumor mutation counts.

This sample's time point: sample taken at primary tumor resection. A single record per CDR3 protein comes from TCRdb applying MiXCR to the 5' RACE reads. The table lists about 100,000 distinct CDR3 sequences, 4.4% of them singletons, with about 20% in the top ten. No antigen has been assigned to these receptors. Specimen: lung tumor tissue, collected at surgery. The receptors come from a male donor with early-stage non-small cell lung cancer.

Many counts were recorded for this clonotype. The chain combines TRBV5-1 with TRBJ2-3; 14 bases match TRBD2. V lost 4 bases and J lost 1; bases outside the gene matches: 2. Germline V gene sequence: CDR1 SGHRS, CDR2 YFSETQ. The CDR3 length is 16 residues. The CDR3 DNA is TGCGCCAGCAGCGTGGGACTAGCGGGAGGCACAGATACGCAGTATTTT. Its protein is CASSVGLAGGTDTQYF. The whole variable domain, remainder taken from reference TRBV5-1 and TRBJ2-3, is KAGVTQTPRYLIKTRGQQVTLSCSPISGHRSVSWYQQTPGQGLQFLFEYFSETQRNKGNFPGRFSGRQFSNSRSEMNVSTLELGDSALYLCASSVGLAGGTDTQYFGPGTRLTVL.

This clonotype was observed many times. The V call is TRBV12-3 or TRBV12-4, the J call TRBJ2-5; a possible D gene is TRBD1 (6 bases). This CDR3 region has 13 residues. Trimming left V 6 bases short and J 5 bases short, with 13 bases between. CDR3 sequence reads: CASRRNRDETQYF. CDR3 coding DNA: TGTGCCAGCAGACGAAACAGGGACGAGACCCAGTACTTC.

This clonotype was counted at least ten times. This chain uses TRBV20-1 with TRBJ1-2, with TRBD1 as a possible D gene (5 bases). There are 11 residues in the CDR3. CDR1 is DFQATT, CDR2 SNEGSKA, per germline (reference sequence). CDR3 coding DNA: TGCAGCGCCGGGGCTGGCTATGGCTACACCTTC. It encodes CSAGAGYGYTF.

This clonotype was seen at least ten times. The chain links TRBV9 to TRBJ2-1; D is unclear. The V end lost 3 bases, the J end lost 8 bases, and 18 bases lay between the germline ends. This CDR3 spans 15 amino acids. In germline, CDR1 is SGDLS, CDR2 YYNGEE. In nucleotides, the CDR3 is TGTGCCAGCAGCGCCGAGGCCCGGAGTGGTTATGAGCAGTTCTTC. It specifies CASSAEARSGYEQFF. Complete variable domain (other parts from reference TRBV9 and TRBJ2-1): DSGVTQTPKHLITATGQRVTLRCSPRSGDLSVYWYQQSLDQGLQFLIQYYNGEERAKGNILERFSAQQFPDLHSELNLSSLELGDSALYFCASSAEARSGYEQFFGPGTRLTVL.

This clonotype was seen ten or more times. The rearrangement uses TRBV27 and TRBJ1-2; D unresolved. V was trimmed by 5 bases and J by 10 bases, leaving 17 bases between them. The CDR3 extends over 13 amino acids. Germline assignment: CDR1 MNHEY and CDR2 SMNVEV (reference sequence). CDR3 loop: CASSPGSSSDYTF. Here the CDR3 DNA reads TGTGCCAGCAGTCCGGGGTCTTCCTCGGACTACACCTTC.

This clonotype was found many times. V is TRBV2 and J is TRBJ1-5; possible D gene TRBD1, 5 bases. V lost 5 bases and J 9 bases, leaving 20 bases between the germline ends. The CDR3 loop spans 15 amino acids. From germline, CDR1 is SNHLY and CDR2 FYNNEI. Here the CDR3 DNA reads TGTGCCAGCAGTAAAGGGCGCGGGACGCTAGCGCCCCAGCATTTT. Translating gives CASSKGRGTLAPQHF. The whole variable domain, remainder taken from reference TRBV2 and TRBJ1-5, is EPEVTQTPSHQVTQMGQEVILRCVPISNHLYFYWYRQILGQKVEFLVSFYNNEISEKSEIFDDQFSVERPDGSNFTLKIRSTKLEDSAMYFCASSKGRGTLAPQHFGDGTRLSIL.

This clonotype was counted ten times or more. The rearrangement links TRBV20-1 to TRBJ2-7, with a tentative D call TRBD2 (6 bases). The CDR3 is 14 amino acids. The V gene lost 7 bases and the J gene lost 3 bases, with 19 bases spanning the gap. Germline CDR1 is DFQATT and CDR2 is SNEGSKA (reference sequence). CDR3 DNA sequence: TGCAGTGTTCGGAGGCGGGGACCGTTCTACGAGCAGTACTTC. Its protein is CSVRRRGPFYEQYF.

The J gene is TRBJ2-1, the V gene TRBV28; tentative D call: TRBD1 (6 bases). This CDR3 comprises 15 residues. With 0 bases removed from V and 3 bases from J, the gap between germline ends came to 9 bases. CDR1 and CDR2 from the germline V gene are MDHEN and SYDVKM. The CDR3 protein is CASSLWTGNYNEQFF. In nucleotides, the CDR3 is TGTGCCAGCAGTTTATGGACAGGCAACTACAATGAGCAGTTCTTC.

In the case of this clonotype: This clone may be a read error of a much larger clone one base away. The chain is built from TRBV20-1 and TRBJ2-3, with TRBD2 as a possible D gene (7 bases). V was trimmed by 4 bases and J by 6 bases, leaving 14 bases between them. Germline lookup yields CDR1 DFQATT and CDR2 SNEGSKA (reference sequence). CDR3 length equals 13 residues. The CDR3 bases are TGCAGTGCTATGTGGGCGGGGGCCGATACGCAGTATTTT. Translating gives CSAMWAGADTQYF.

The chain links TRBV7-9 to TRBJ1-2, with D possibly matching TRBD1 (6 bases). The CDR3 consists of 13 residues. Germline V gene data show CDR1 as SEHNR and CDR2 as FQNEAQ (reference sequence). The V and J ends lost 3 bases and 8 bases respectively, with 13 bases between them. CDR3 in amino acids: CASSFSGVGGYTF. In DNA form, the CDR3 reads TGTGCCAGCAGCTTTTCAGGGGTTGGCGGCTACACCTTC.

This clonotype was seen repeatedly, ten times or more. The rearrangement links TRBV6-5 to TRBJ1-4, with no clear D. Germline CDR1 and CDR2: MNHEY and SVGAGI. This CDR3 has 14 residues. V was clipped by 2 bases and J by 9 bases, with 13 bases between them. CDR3 protein: CASSYIKGAKKLFF. CDR3 nucleotide sequence: TGTGCCAGCAGTTACATAAAGGGCGCGAAAAAACTGTTTTTT.

V usage is TRBV2 and J usage is TRBJ1-6; D may be TRBD1 (5 bases). The CDR3 totals 13 residues. Germline V gene data show CDR1 as SNHLY and CDR2 as FYNNEI. V lost 7 bases, J lost 4 bases, and 8 bases lay in between. DNA for the CDR3: TGTGCCAGCATGGGGCGATATAATTCACCCCTCCACTTT. This gives the protein CASMGRYNSPLHF.

The chain joins TRBV4-1 to TRBJ2-7; 12 nucleotides line up with TRBD2. The V gene end was trimmed by 3 bases and the J gene end by 4 bases; junction bases not matched to a gene: 4. CDR3 size: 15 residues. Germline CDR1 MGHRA, CDR2 YSYEKL. CDR3 sequence: CASSQTSGSGYEQYF. The CDR3 nucleotides read TGCGCCAGCAGCCAGACTAGCGGGAGCGGTTACGAGCAGTACTTC.

Here the CDR3 DNA reads TGTGCCAGCAGCCTCGTACTAGGGGCCCAAGAGACCCAGTACTTC. It yields the protein CASSLVLGAQETQYF. The chain is built from TRBV7-9 and TRBJ2-5; TRBD1 or TRBD2 may be the D gene (5 bases each). The germline V gene has CDR1 SEHNR and CDR2 FQNEAQ (reference sequence). The CDR3 covers 15 residues. The ends were cut back, 5 bases at V and 1 base at J, with 14 bases in the middle.

This clonotype was found a few times. The chain uses TRBV28 and TRBJ1-5; D unclear. V dropped 5 bases and J dropped 7 bases, with 21 bases sitting between them. The CDR3 loop spans 16 amino acids. Germline lookup yields CDR1 MDHEN and CDR2 SYDVKM. The CDR3, as DNA: TGTGCCAGCAGTCAACCGATGGGCGTGATAAGACAGCCCCAGCATTTT. Translation: CASSQPMGVIRQPQHF.

This clonotype occurred many times. This chain uses TRBV6-6 with TRBJ2-3; D may correspond to TRBD1 or TRBD2 (5 bases each). CDR1 and CDR2 from the germline V gene are MNHNY and SVGAGI (reference sequence). The V end lost 7 bases, the J end lost 4 bases, and 21 bases lay between the germline ends. CDR3 length: 16 residues. In nucleotides, the CDR3 is TGTGCCAGCAAACGGGGCGTAGTAGCTTTGGCAGATACGCAGTATTTT. As protein: CASKRGVVALADTQYF.

This clonotype was picked up many times. The chain carries TRBV11-2 and TRBJ2-3; D remains ambiguous. The ends were cut back, 3 bases at V and 0 bases at J, with 4 bases in the middle. Looked up from germline, CDR1 is SGHAT and CDR2 is FQNNGV. The CDR3 length is 13 residues. This CDR3 is CASSFSSTDTQYF. For the CDR3, the DNA is TGTGCCAGCAGCTTTTCTAGCACAGATACGCAGTATTTT. The full variable domain, in which reference TRBV11-2 and TRBJ2-3 provide the parts outside the CDR3, is EAGVAQSPRYKIIEKRQSVAFWCNPISGHATLYWYQQILGQGPKLLIQFQNNGVVDDSQLPKDRFSAERLKGVDSTLKIQPAKLEDSAVYLCASSFSSTDTQYFGPGTRLTVL.

This clonotype was found many times. V usage is TRBV7-9 and J usage is TRBJ2-3, with 13 positions matching TRBD2. CDR3 length equals 21 residues. Germline V lookup: CDR1 SEHNR, CDR2 FQNEAQ (reference sequence). The J segment lost 4 bases and the V segment lost 1 base, leaving 17 bases of the junction unmatched. The DNA for the CDR3 is TGTGCCAGCAGCTTAGGTAGGACTACAGGACTAGCGGGAGAGGAACCAGATACGCAGTATTTT. Its protein product is CASSLGRTTGLAGEEPDTQYF.

There are many counts of this clonotype. The chain employs TRBV19 and TRBJ1-5, with D tentatively TRBD1 (6 bases). V lost 7 bases and J lost 7, with 17 bases in between. The germline gives CDR1 LNHDA, CDR2 SQIVND (reference sequence). The CDR3 totals 14 residues. CDR3 residues: CASKTGPVRQPQHF. The CDR3 DNA is TGTGCCAGTAAGACAGGTCCTGTGAGGCAGCCCCAGCATTTT.

This clonotype was recorded at least ten times. The V and J genes are TRBV5-1 and TRBJ1-2; D gene uncertain. The germline gives CDR1 SGHRS, CDR2 YFSETQ. CDR3 size: 13 residues. V gave up 0 bases and J gave up 8 bases, with 11 bases separating them. The CDR3 DNA reads as TGCGCCAGCAGCTTGGGATCCGGTGAGGGCTACACCTTC. It yields the protein CASSLGSGEGYTF.

This clonotype has a count of ten or more. V and J are TRBV6-1 and TRBJ1-3; no definite D call. The CDR3 totals 13 residues. Germline V gene data show CDR1 as MNHNS and CDR2 as SASEGT. V shed 6 bases and J shed 0 bases, with 6 bases lying between them. CDR3 in amino acids: CASRSISGNTIYF. The CDR3 DNA reads TGTGCCAGCAGATCAATCTCTGGAAACACCATATATTTT.

In its sample, this clonotype was seen many times. V and J are TRBV5-5 and TRBJ2-1; D possibly corresponds to TRBD1 (5 bases). The CDR3 totals 14 residues. Germline lookup yields CDR1 SGHKS and CDR2 YYEKEE (reference sequence). Deletions cut 4 bases from V and 3 bases from J, with 11 bases between. CDR3 amino acids: CASSRGDYYNEQFF. The CDR3 nucleotides read TGTGCCAGCAGCAGGGGCGATTACTACAATGAGCAGTTCTTC.

This clonotype was recorded at least ten times. The chain joins TRBV28 to TRBJ1-4; 10 positions match TRBD1. The CDR3 is 14 residues long. Germline lookup yields CDR1 MDHEN and CDR2 SYDVKM. Germline trimming cut 5 bases from V and 11 bases from J; bases unmatched to any gene: 8. The CDR3 loop reads CASSPGQGIGKLFF. The CDR3 DNA sequence: TGTGCCAGCAGTCCGGGACAGGGGATAGGCAAACTGTTTTTT.

This clonotype was counted ten times or more. The J gene is TRBJ2-7, the V gene TRBV27, with TRBD1 identical over 9 bases. V was pared by 5 bases and J by 2 bases, with 4 bases of the junction left unmatched. The germline gives CDR1 MNHEY, CDR2 SMNVEV (reference sequence). This CDR3 region has 14 residues. The chain's CDR3 is CASSKRQGAYEQYF. CDR3 in DNA: TGTGCCAGCAGTAAGAGACAGGGGGCCTACGAGCAGTACTTC.

In this sample, this clonotype turned up many times. The CDR3 region is CASSPLGHYEQYF. In nucleotides, the CDR3 is TGTGCCAGCAGCCCTCTAGGGCACTACGAGCAGTACTTC. The chain employs TRBV3-1 and TRBJ2-7; no firm D call. The ends were cut back, 4 bases at V and 3 bases at J, with 10 bases in the middle. From germline, CDR1 is LGHDT and CDR2 YNNKEL (reference sequence). The CDR3 covers 13 residues.

This clonotype was seen many times. The CDR3 DNA is TGTGCCATCAGTGACCGGGGCTTAGGTGAGCAGTTCTTC. It codes for CAISDRGLGEQFF. The chain uses TRBV10-3 and TRBJ2-1; the D call may be TRBD1 or TRBD2 (5 bases each). The length of the CDR3 is 13 residues. Trimming took off 3 bases at V and 9 bases at J, with 12 bases between the two ends. The germline V gene has CDR1 ENHRY and CDR2 SYGVKD.

This clonotype appeared many times. V usage is TRBV20-1 and J usage is TRBJ2-7; 10 nucleotides align to TRBD2. V trimming: 2 bases; J trimming: 6 bases; junction bases outside the gene matches: 1. This CDR3 is 12 amino acids long. Per germline, CDR1 DFQATT and CDR2 SNEGSKA (reference sequence). This CDR3 reads CSARRTSGEQYF. The CDR3 bases are TGCAGTGCTAGAAGGACTAGCGGCGAGCAGTACTTC.

This clonotype showed up many times. This chain connects TRBV20-1 to TRBJ1-1; D is possibly TRBD1 (5 bases). Deletions cut 5 bases from V and 0 bases from J, with 13 bases between. The CDR3 spans 14 residues. CDR1 is DFQATT, CDR2 SNEGSKA, per germline (reference sequence). The CDR3 nucleotides read TGCAGTGCTTCTCCGGTGGGGGTGAACACTGAAGCTTTCTTT. Protein sequence: CSASPVGVNTEAFF.

Many counts were recorded for this clonotype. The chain couples TRBV11-2 to TRBJ2-1; 8 bases match TRBD2. Germline values: CDR1 SGHAT, CDR2 FQNNGV. The CDR3 spans 16 residues. J was trimmed by 8 bases and V by 0 bases; bases with no gene match: 9. CDR3 residues: CASSLDRAGGFYEQFF. DNA of the CDR3: TGTGCCAGCAGCTTAGATCGTGCGGGAGGCTTTTATGAGCAGTTCTTC.